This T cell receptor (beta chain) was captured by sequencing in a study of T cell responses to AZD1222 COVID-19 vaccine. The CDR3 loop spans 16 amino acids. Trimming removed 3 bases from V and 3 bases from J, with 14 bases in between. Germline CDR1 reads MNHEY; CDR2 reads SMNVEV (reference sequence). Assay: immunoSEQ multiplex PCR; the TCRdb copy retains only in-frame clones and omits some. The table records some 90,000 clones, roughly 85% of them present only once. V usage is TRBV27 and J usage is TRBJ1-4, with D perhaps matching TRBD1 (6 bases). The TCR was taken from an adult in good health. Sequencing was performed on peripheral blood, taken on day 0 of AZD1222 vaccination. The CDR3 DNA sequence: TGTGCCAGCAGTTTCACAGGGCTCCCAGCTAATGAAAAACTGTTTTTT. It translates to CASSFTGLPANEKLFF.